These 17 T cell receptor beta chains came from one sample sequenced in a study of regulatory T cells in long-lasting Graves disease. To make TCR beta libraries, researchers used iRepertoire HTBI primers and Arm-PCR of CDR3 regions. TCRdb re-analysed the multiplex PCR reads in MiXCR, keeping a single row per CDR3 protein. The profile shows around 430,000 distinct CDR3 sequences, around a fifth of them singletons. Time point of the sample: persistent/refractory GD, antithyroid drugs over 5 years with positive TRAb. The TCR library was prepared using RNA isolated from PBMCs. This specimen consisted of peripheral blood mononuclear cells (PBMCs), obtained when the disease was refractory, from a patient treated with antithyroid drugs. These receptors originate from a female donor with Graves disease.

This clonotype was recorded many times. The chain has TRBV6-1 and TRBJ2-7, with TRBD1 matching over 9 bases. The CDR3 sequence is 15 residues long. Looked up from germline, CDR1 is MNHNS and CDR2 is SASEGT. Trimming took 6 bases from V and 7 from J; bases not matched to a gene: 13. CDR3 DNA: TGTGCCAGCAGCGCCCGGGACAGGGTGTTCTTGGAGCAGTACTTC. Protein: CASSARDRVFLEQYF.

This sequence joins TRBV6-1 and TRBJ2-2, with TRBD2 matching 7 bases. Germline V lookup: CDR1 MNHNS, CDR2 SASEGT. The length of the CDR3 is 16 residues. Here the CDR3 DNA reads TGTGTCGCTCGGGGTGGGGTTGGGAGGGCCGTACAGGAGCTGTTTTTT. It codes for CVARGGVGRAVQELFF.

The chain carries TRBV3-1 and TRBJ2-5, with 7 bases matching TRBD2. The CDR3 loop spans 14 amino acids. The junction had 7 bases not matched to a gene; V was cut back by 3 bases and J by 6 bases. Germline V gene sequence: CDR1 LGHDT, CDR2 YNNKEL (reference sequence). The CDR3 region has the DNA TGTGCCAGCAGCCACTCTCCGGGACTAAAGACCCAGTACTTC. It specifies CASSHSPGLKTQYF.

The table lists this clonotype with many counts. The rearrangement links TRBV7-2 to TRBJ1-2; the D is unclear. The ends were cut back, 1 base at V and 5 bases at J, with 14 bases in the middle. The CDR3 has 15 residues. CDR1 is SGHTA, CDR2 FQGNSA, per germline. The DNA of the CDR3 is TGTGCCAGCAGCTTAGAGGCCAGGCTGCGGTATGGCTACACCTTC. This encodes CASSLEARLRYGYTF.

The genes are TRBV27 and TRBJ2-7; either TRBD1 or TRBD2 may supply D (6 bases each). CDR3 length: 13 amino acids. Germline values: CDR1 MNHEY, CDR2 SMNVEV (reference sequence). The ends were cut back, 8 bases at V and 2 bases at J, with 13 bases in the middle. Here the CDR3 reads CASGGGTTYEQYF. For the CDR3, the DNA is TGTGCCAGCGGTGGCGGGACAACCTACGAGCAGTACTTC.

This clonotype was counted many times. The CDR3 here is CASSSRPGPLQETQYF. The CDR3 bases are TGTGCCAGCAGTTCCCGGCCGGGACCCCTACAAGAGACCCAGTACTTC. The genes are TRBV6-5 and TRBJ2-5, with D perhaps being TRBD1 or TRBD2 (5 bases each). Trimming shortened V by 4 bases and J by 2 bases, and 17 bases separated the two germline ends. The CDR3 extends over 16 amino acids. Germline loops: CDR1 MNHEY, CDR2 SVGAGI.

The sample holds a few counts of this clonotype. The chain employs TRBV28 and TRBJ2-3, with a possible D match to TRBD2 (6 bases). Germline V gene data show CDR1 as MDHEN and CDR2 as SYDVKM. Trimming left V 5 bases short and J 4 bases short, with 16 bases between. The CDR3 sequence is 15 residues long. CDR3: CASSPPGGPPDTQYF. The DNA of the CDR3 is TGTGCCAGCAGTCCCCCTGGAGGGCCCCCAGATACGCAGTATTTT.

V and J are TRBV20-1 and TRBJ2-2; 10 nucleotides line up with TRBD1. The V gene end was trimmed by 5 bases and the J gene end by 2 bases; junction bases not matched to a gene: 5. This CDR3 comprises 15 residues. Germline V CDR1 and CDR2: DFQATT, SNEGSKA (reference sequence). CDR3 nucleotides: TGCAGTGCTTCCGACAGGGGGCAAAACACCGGGGAGCTGTTTTTT. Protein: CSASDRGQNTGELFF.

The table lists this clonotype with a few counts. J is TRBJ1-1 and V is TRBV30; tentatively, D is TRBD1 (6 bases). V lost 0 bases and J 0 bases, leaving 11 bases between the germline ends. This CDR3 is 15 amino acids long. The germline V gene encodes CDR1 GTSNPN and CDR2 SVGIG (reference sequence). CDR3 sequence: CAWSVGGRMNTEAFF. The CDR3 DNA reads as TGTGCCTGGAGTGTAGGGGGGAGAATGAACACTGAAGCTTTCTTT.

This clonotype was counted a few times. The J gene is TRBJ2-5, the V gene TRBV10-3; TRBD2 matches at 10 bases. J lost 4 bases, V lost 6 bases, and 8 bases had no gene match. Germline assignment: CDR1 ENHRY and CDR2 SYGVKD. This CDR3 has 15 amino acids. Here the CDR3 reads CAIRGQRGGRETQYF. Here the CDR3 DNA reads TGTGCCATCAGGGGCCAGCGGGGGGGCCGAGAGACCCAGTACTTC.

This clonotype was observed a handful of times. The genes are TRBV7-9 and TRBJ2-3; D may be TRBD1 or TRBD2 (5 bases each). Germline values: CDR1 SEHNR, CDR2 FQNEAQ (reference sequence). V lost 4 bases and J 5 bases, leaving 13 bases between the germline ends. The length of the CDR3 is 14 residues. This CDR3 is CASSSSGPGDTQYF. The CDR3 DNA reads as TGTGCCAGCAGCTCCTCGGGGCCGGGAGATACGCAGTATTTT.

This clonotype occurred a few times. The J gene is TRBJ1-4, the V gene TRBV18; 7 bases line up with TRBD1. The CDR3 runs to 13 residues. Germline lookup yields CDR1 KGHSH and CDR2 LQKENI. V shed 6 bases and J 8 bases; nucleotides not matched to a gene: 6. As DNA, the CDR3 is TGTGCCAGCTCTCGAGGACAGGAGGAAAAACTGTTTTTT. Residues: CASSRGQEEKLFF.

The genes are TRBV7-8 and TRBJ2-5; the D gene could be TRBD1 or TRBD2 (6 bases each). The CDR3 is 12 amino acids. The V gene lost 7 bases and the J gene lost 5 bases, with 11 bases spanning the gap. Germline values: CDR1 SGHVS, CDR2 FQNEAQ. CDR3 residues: CASIGGSETQYF. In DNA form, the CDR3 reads TGTGCCAGCATAGGGGGGTCGGAGACCCAGTACTTC.

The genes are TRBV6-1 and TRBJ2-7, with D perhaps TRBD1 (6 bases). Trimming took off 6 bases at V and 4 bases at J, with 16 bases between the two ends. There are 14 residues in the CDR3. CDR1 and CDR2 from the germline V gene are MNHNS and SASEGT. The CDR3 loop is CASRRQAPSYEQYF. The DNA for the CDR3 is TGTGCCAGCAGACGACAGGCCCCCTCGTACGAGCAGTACTTC.

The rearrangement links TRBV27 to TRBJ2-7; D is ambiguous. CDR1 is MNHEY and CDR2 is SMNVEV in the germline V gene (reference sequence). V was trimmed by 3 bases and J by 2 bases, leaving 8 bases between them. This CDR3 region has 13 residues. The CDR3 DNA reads TGTGCCAGCAGTTTTTCCCCCCCCTACGAGCAGTACTTC. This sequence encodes CASSFSPPYEQYF.

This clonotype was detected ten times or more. CDR3 region: CASSYSGPPGYSSYEQYF. CDR3 nucleotides: TGTGCCAGCAGTTACTCGGGCCCCCCAGGATACTCTTCCTACGAGCAGTACTTC. The V call is TRBV6-2 or TRBV6-3, the J call TRBJ2-7; D gene unclear. The CDR3 runs to 18 residues. CDR1 MNHEY and CDR2 SVGEGT come from the germline V gene. The V gene lost 0 bases and the J gene lost 1 base, with 19 bases spanning the gap.

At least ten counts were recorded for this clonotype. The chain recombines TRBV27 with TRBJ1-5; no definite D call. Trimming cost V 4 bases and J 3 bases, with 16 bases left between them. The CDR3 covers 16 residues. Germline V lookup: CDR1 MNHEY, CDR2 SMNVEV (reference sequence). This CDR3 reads CASSSLGGGYNQPQHF. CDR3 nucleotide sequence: TGTGCCAGCAGTTCCCTGGGAGGAGGATACAATCAGCCCCAGCATTTT.